The rows below give T cell receptor beta chains drawn from one sample of a study of cytomegalovirus exposure and HLA in healthy donors. Assay: immunoSEQ multiplex PCR; the TCRdb copy retains only in-frame clones and omits some. The sample holds tens of thousands of clones, around 64% seen once. What was sequenced was PBMCs. These TCRs come from a human donor in good health. Each CDR3 is given with its conserved first and last residue. D genes are given only for firm matches.

D gene | J gene | V gene | CDR3 protein
. | TRBJ2-2 | TRBV7-8 | CASSPRGTGELFF
TRBD1 | TRBJ1-3 | TRBV19 | CASSTRQGSENTIHF
. | TRBJ1-2 | TRBV2 | CASSSGQLDGYTF
TRBD1 | TRBJ1-2 | TRBV6-5 | CASTYQGARSGYNF
TRBD1 | TRBJ1-3 | TRBV19 | CASSIPGGFGNTIYF
TRBD1 | TRBJ1-4 | TRBV5-1 | CASGKQGATNEKLFF
. | TRBJ1-5 | TRBV28 | CAGAGGGTSEPQHF
TRBD2 | TRBJ2-3 | TRBV5-4 | CASSKNSGQSTDTQYF
. | TRBJ2-1 | TRBV19 | CASSTLGGSSYNEQFF
TRBD1 | TRBJ2-2 | TRBV5-1 | CASSLTTGSTGELFF
TRBD1 | TRBJ1-5 | TRBV11-2 | CASSTDRGNQPQHF
TRBD2 | TRBJ2-3 | TRBV6-1 | CASGRGGTNTDTQYF
. | TRBJ1-2 | TRBV5-5 | CASSLAAGSNYGYTF
. | TRBJ2-1 | TRBV7-2 | CASSLIRGATAEEQFF
. | TRBJ1-1 | TRBV2 | CASRTSRVGTEAFF
. | TRBJ2-7 | TRBV6-5 | CASSERRGGYEQYF
. | TRBJ1-5 | TRBV27 | CASSLSWTPLKPQHF
. | TRBJ2-3 | TRBV9 | CASSPTGLSTDTQYF
. | TRBJ1-1 | TRBV2 | CASSEQGGTEAFF
. | TRBJ1-3 | TRBV2 | CATLVLSSGNTIYF
. | TRBJ2-3 | TRBV5-6 | CASSFGGPTDTQYF
. | TRBJ1-3 | TRBV30 | CAWSKTLSSGNTIYF
. | TRBJ1-5 | TRBV9 | CASSNLDSNQPQHF
TRBD2 | TRBJ2-3 | TRBV30 | CAWALAGVTTDTQYF
. | TRBJ1-2 | TRBV20-1 | CSAKTRDGYTF
. | TRBJ2-5 | TRBV7-9 | CASSLGVRGTQYF
TRBD1 | TRBJ2-1 | TRBV4-2 | CASSQAGTAMTLGQFF
. | TRBJ2-4 | TRBV6-1 | CASSLHQGSKNIQYF
. | TRBJ2-5 | TRBV2 | CASRPQTALQETQYF
. | TRBJ1-6 | TRBV7-8 | CASSLLSGNNNSPLHF
TRBD2 | TRBJ2-3 | TRBV7-9 | CASSLAGGGPSTDTQYF
. | TRBJ2-2 | TRBV6-6 | CASSYGGARTGELFF
. | TRBJ1-1 | TRBV25-1 | CASSGGGWAFF
. | TRBJ2-1 | TRBV7-3 | CASSLSPGNEQFF
. | TRBJ2-5 | TRBV7-9 | CASSPSEMETQYF
. | TRBJ1-2 | TRBV6-1 | CASSDMGRLDGYTF
. | TRBJ2-3 | TRBV30 | CAWSPGVDTQYF
TRBD2 | TRBJ2-3 | TRBV18 | CASSPSGSSTDTQYF
TRBD1 | . | TRBV5-4 | CASSLGSGTGTYEQYF
. | TRBJ1-1 | TRBV7-3 | CASRPTHRGGYTEAFF
. | TRBJ1-6 | TRBV2 | CASSGEGSYNSPLHF
. | TRBJ2-5 | TRBV5-1 | CASSLITEETQYF
. | TRBJ2-1 | TRBV7-3 | CASSKTTGTSSYNEQFF
. | TRBJ1-4 | TRBV27 | CASSSVNRADEKLFF
TRBD2 | TRBJ2-1 | TRBV11-3 | CASSLEGRRGGRRNEQFF
. | TRBJ1-4 | TRBV7-2 | CASSPSSGENEKLFF
. | TRBJ1-6 | TRBV16 | CASSQSNNGMTLHF
TRBD1 | TRBJ1-1 | TRBV11-1 | CASSRTGNFAEAFF
. | TRBJ2-3 | TRBV2 | CASRPDRSTDTQYF
TRBD1 | TRBJ2-5 | TRBV7-2 | CASSQGQGQETQYF
TRBD2 | TRBJ2-2 | TRBV7-8 | CASSLSGGPGTGELFF
. | TRBJ2-3 | TRBV18 | CASSPREGTDTQYF
. | TRBJ1-1 | TRBV4-1 | CASSQETGGYTEAFF
TRBD2 | TRBJ2-5 | TRBV14 | CASSGKRASGGGETQYF
. | TRBJ1-2 | TRBV10-3 | CAISEFMGLSGYTF
TRBD1 | TRBJ2-2 | TRBV2 | CASSETGAYTGELFF
TRBD2 | TRBJ2-5 | TRBV5-1 | CASSLGLAGADQETQYF